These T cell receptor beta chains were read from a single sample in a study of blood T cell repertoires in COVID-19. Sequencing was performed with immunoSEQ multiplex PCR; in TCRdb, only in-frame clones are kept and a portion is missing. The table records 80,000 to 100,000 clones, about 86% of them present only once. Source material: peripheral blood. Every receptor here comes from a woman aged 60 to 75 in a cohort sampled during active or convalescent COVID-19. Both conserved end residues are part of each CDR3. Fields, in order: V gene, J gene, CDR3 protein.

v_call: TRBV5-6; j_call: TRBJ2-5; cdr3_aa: CASSFFKGGTGQETQYF
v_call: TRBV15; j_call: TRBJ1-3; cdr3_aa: CATSLTQGGNTIYF
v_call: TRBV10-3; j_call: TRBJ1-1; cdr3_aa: CAIRGTGGGTEAFF
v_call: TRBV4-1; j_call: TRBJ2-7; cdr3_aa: CASSPTGGAYEQYF
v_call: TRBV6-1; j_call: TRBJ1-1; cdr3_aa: CASSEDRVNTEAFF
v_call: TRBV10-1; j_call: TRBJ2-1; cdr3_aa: CASSDPGGAGTYNEQFF
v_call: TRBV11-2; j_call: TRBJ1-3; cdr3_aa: CASSGNRGGNTIYF
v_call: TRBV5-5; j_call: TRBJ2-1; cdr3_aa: CASSLPRTGGFANEQFF
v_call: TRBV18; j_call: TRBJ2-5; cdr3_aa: CASSPSGLYGETQYF
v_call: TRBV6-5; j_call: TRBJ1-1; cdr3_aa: CASSFRTGQGNTEAFF
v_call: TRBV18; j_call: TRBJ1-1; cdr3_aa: CASSSARGGGTEAFF
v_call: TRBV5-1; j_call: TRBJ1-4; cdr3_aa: CASSPLTGAGEKLFF